This TCR beta chain was captured by sequencing in a study of shared clonotypes between healthy human individuals. Study-wide results and limits: An anticipated effect of sequencing depth on clonotype sharing among donors was recognized.

V lost 6 bases to trimming and J lost 8 bases, with 24 bases between them. CDR1 and CDR2 from the germline V gene are SGHDT and YYEEEE. This CDR3 is built from 16 residues. A note on this clone: Its antigen is unidentified.

Profiling relied on immunoSEQ multiplex PCR, and the TCRdb table lists in-frame clones only, not all of them. The sample includes millions of clones, about 95% of them seen just once. Healthy HIV-negative adults without recent acute infections or vaccinations served as donors. Splitting the CD4+ cells yielded a CD45RA+ naive subset and a CD45RA-negative memory subset. V gene TRBV5-6 combines with J gene TRBJ2-4; D might be TRBD1 (6 bases). This receptor was taken from a man younger than 30 in good health. Sequencing used naive CD4+ T cells sorted from blood. Stated subset: CD45RA+ positively selected. The CDR3 coding sequence is TGTGCCAGCACCGAATACGACAGGTCCCGCGGGTACATTCAGTACTTC. It is translated as CASTEYDRSRGYIQYF.